This T cell receptor (beta chain) emerged from a study of PD-L1 blockade in urothelial cancer. Background on the study: About 90% of the roughly 29 patients comprised males who had bladder-origin urothelial cancer. Prior chemotherapy regimens per patient numbered 0 to 3. Among blood samples, the median T cell count was some 140,000.

The method was immunoSEQ multiplex PCR; TCRdb's version includes in-frame clones alone and lacks a portion of them. The profile shows tens of thousands of clones, 90% of them singletons. The sample's time point: pretreatment peripheral blood. Between 1 and 8 samples, pretreatment and on-treatment, were given by each patient. This clone was observed a few times. The germline V gene has CDR1 SGHTA and CDR2 FQGTGA. This CDR3 comprises 13 residues. Trimming shortened V by 0 bases and J by 7 bases, and 7 bases separated the two germline ends. The sample was PBMCs, taken around atezolizumab (anti-PD-L1) treatment. This clonotype was obtained from a man between 60 and 75 years old with urothelial cancer. The chain employs TRBV7-3 and TRBJ1-5; D perhaps matches TRBD1 (6 bases). The CDR3 nucleotides read TGTGCCAGCAGCTTAACCCAGGGGCAGCCCCAGCATTTT. Amino acid sequence: CASSLTQGQPQHF. Using reference TRBV7-3 and TRBJ1-5 for the parts outside the CDR3, the full variable domain is GAGVSQTPSNKVTEKGKYVELRCDPISGHTALYWYRQSLGQGPEFLIYFQGTGAADDSGLPNDRFFAVRPEGSVSTLKIQRTERGDSAVYLCASSLTQGQPQHFGDGTRLSIL.